This TCR beta chain appears in the sequencing data of a study of cytomegalovirus exposure and HLA in healthy donors. Study-wide findings and caveats: Later work associated roughly 17,000 TCR beta sequences with HLA alleles at 0.05 false discovery rate.

PCR was performed using 60 Vbeta and 13 Jbeta primers. The repertoire was sequenced with immunoSEQ multiplex PCR; TCRdb's copy has only in-frame clones and lacks some. Of around 64,000 clones detected, about 70% appear once; the ten largest clones hold 22%. The CDR3 is 12 amino acids. V lost 6 bases and J 1 base, leaving 6 bases between the germline ends. Germline V gives CDR1 MNHNS, CDR2 SASEGT. Worth noting for this clone: Its antigen remains unidentified.

The receptor was isolated from a woman aged 25 to 39 in good health and CMV-seropositive. The specimen was PBMCs. The rearrangement uses TRBV6-1 and TRBJ1-1; D remains unclear. The CDR3 loop is CASSEGNTEAFF. CDR3 DNA: TGTGCCAGCAGCGAGGGGAACACTGAAGCTTTCTTT.